This is a list of T cell receptor beta chains from one sample in a study of identical twins. TCRdb redid the calling of the 5' RACE reads with MiXCR, one entry per CDR3 protein. This sample has 540,000 or so distinct CDR3 sequences, with more than 20% found just once. The sample was also reused in another study, on yellow fever vaccine responses in identical twins.

The material sequenced was CD4+ T cells sorted from blood. The receptors shown here come from a woman between 18 and 29 years old in good health. Each CDR3 is given with its conserved first and last residue. Fields, in order: D gene, V gene, J gene, clone size, CDR3 DNA, CDR3 protein. A D gene is named only where the DNA matches it firmly. Some rows mark clone size as missing; the rest say once, few, many or name a class of expanded clone.

>.|TRBV7-2|TRBJ2-2|.
TGTGCCAGCAGCTTAGGGGCGGCGGACACCGGGGAGCTGTTTTTT
CASSLGAADTGELFF
>.|TRBV3-1|TRBJ2-2|.
TGTGCCAGCAGCCAAGATATCGGCGGGACAATCTTGACCGGGGAGCTGTTTTTT
CASSQDIGGTILTGELFF
>.|TRBV20-1|TRBJ2-4|once
TGCAGTGCCCGGGCGATAGCCAAAAACATTCAGTACTTC
CSARAIAKNIQYF
>.|TRBV10-3|TRBJ1-2|few
TGTGCCATCAGTGGGTCAATCTATGGCTACACCTTC
CAISGSIYGYTF
>TRBD2|TRBV6-1|TRBJ2-3|.
TGTGCCAGCAGTGAAGTTCTAGCGGGAGATACGCAGTATTTT
CASSEVLAGDTQYF
>.|TRBV20-1|TRBJ1-4|few
TGCAGTGCTAGAGATTTCCAGAGTGCAACTAATGAAAAACTGTTTTTT
CSARDFQSATNEKLFF
>.|TRBV5-1|TRBJ2-7|.
TGCGCCAGCAGCTTGGATTGGGGAGGCGAGCAGTACTTC
CASSLDWGGEQYF
>TRBD1|TRBV5-1|TRBJ1-1|few
TGCGCCAGCAGCTTCCTGACAGGGGGCCTCACTGAAGCTTTCTTT
CASSFLTGGLTEAFF
>TRBD2|TRBV5-1|TRBJ2-3|.
TGCGCCAGCAGCTTCAATCCGGGACTAGCGGGAGATACGCAGTATTTT
CASSFNPGLAGDTQYF
>TRBD1|TRBV29-1|TRBJ1-1|few
TGCAGCGGCCGACCGGGACAGGACAACACTGAAGCTTTCTTT
CSGRPGQDNTEAFF
>.|TRBV7-9|TRBJ2-1|.
TGTGCCAGCAGCTTAGCTTCGAGCAATGAGCAGTTCTTC
CASSLASSNEQFF
>TRBD2|TRBV20-1|TRBJ2-5|few
TGCAGTGCTAGACTAGCGGGGGGACGCCCATCTCAAGAGACCCAGTACTTC
CSARLAGGRPSQETQYF
>.|TRBV6-1|TRBJ2-1|once
TGTGCCAGCAGCCCCGGGGCAAACAATGAGCAGTTCTTC
CASSPGANNEQFF
>.|TRBV12-3/TRBV12-4|TRBJ2-1|.
TGTGCCAGCAGTTTAGTTCAGAACCTCTACAATGAGCAGTTCTTC
CASSLVQNLYNEQFF
>TRBD2|TRBV7-2|TRBJ2-3|few
TGTGCCAGCAGCTTAGGCTCGGGACTAGCGGAGACTAGCACAGATACGCAGTATTTT
CASSLGSGLAETSTDTQYF
>.|TRBV12-3/TRBV12-4|TRBJ2-7|.
TGTGCCAGCAGTTACACAGGGGGGGGAGAGCAGTACTTC
CASSYTGGGEQYF
>TRBD1|TRBV5-5|TRBJ2-1|many
TGTGCCAGCAGCTTGCGACAGGGCTACAATGAGCAGTTCTTC
CASSLRQGYNEQFF
>.|TRBV20-1|TRBJ2-7|few
TGCAGTGCTTACACGCTAGGGAACTCCTACGAGCAGTACTTC
CSAYTLGNSYEQYF
>.|TRBV12-3/TRBV12-4|TRBJ1-1|.
TGTGCCAGCAGTCTCCGGACAGTATTGAACACTGAAGCTTTCTTT
CASSLRTVLNTEAFF
>TRBD2|TRBV4-1|TRBJ2-5|.
TGCGCCAGCAGCCAAGAAGGAGCGGGAGGGGGGGTGAGGGAGACCCAGTACTTC
CASSQEGAGGGVRETQYF
>.|TRBV20-1|TRBJ2-3|few
TGCAGTGCTGGCGACAGCAGCACAGATACGCAGTATTTT
CSAGDSSTDTQYF
>TRBD2|TRBV12-3/TRBV12-4|TRBJ2-2|.
TGTGCCAGCAGTTACGGACTAGCGGGAGGGCGGACCACCGGGGAGCTGTTTTTT
CASSYGLAGGRTTGELFF
>.|TRBV19|TRBJ2-1|.
TGTGCCAGTAGCCCAGTAGGGGCGGGAAACAATGAGCAGTTCTTC
CASSPVGAGNNEQFF
>.|TRBV2|TRBJ2-3|.
TGTGCCAGCAGTGCCTCAAGGGTCGCAGATACGCAGTATTTT
CASSASRVADTQYF
>.|TRBV7-2|TRBJ1-2|many
TGTGCCAGCAGCGTAGGGATAGCTAACTATGGCTACACCTTC
CASSVGIANYGYTF
>TRBD2|TRBV12-3/TRBV12-4|TRBJ2-1|few
TGTGCCAGCAGTAGGGACTACAGCTCCTACAATGAGCAGTTCTTC
CASSRDYSSYNEQFF
>.|TRBV29-1|TRBJ2-1|many
TGCAGCGTTCAGGGTTACAATGAGCAGTTCTTC
CSVQGYNEQFF
>TRBD2|TRBV7-6|TRBJ2-7|few
TGTGCCAGCAGCCCTTCTGCGGGAGGGAAGTACGAGCAGTACTTC
CASSPSAGGKYEQYF
>TRBD1|TRBV6-1|TRBJ1-6|.
TGTGCCAGCAGTCAGACAGGGATGGGTTCACCCCTCCACTTT
CASSQTGMGSPLHF
>.|TRBV5-5|TRBJ2-5|.
TGTGCCAGCAGCCGGGGTGGACCGGGGGAGACCCAGTACTTC
CASSRGGPGETQYF
>.|TRBV7-8|TRBJ2-3|few
TGTGCCAGCAGGCCAATTGGCGGGCAAAGCACAGATACGCAGTATTTT
CASRPIGGQSTDTQYF
>.|TRBV5-1|TRBJ2-2|few
TGCGCCAGCAGCTTGGAAGGGTGGTCGACCGGGGAGCTGTTTTTT
CASSLEGWSTGELFF
>.|TRBV6-5|TRBJ2-4|.
TGTGCCAGCAGTTACTCGATAGCCAAAAACATTCAGTACTTC
CASSYSIAKNIQYF
>TRBD1|TRBV10-3|TRBJ2-7|.
TGTGCCATCAGTGATGGGACAGGTCTATCCTACGAGCAGTACTTC
CAISDGTGLSYEQYF
>TRBD2|TRBV5-1|TRBJ2-1|few
TGCGCCAGCAGCCCACCTAGCGGGATAGGAAATGAGCAGTTCTTC
CASSPPSGIGNEQFF
>.|TRBV3-1|TRBJ2-3|.
TGTGCCAGCAGCCCCACCGGGGTATCGCAGTATTTT
CASSPTGVSQYF
>TRBD1|TRBV5-6|TRBJ2-7|few
TGTGCCAGCAGCTGGGGACAGGTTAACGAGCAGTACTTC
CASSWGQVNEQYF
>TRBD2|TRBV9|TRBJ2-3|.
TGTGCCAGCAGCGTAGAAGCGGGGACTATCACAGATACGCAGTATTTT
CASSVEAGTITDTQYF
>TRBD2|TRBV5-1|TRBJ2-1|many
TGCGCCAGTACCACTAGCGGCTCCTACAATGAGCAGTTCTTC
CASTTSGSYNEQFF
>.|TRBV5-1|TRBJ2-4|.
TGCGCCAGTGTGGACAGAGACAAAAACATTCAGTACTTC
CASVDRDKNIQYF
>.|TRBV5-1|TRBJ2-3|.
TGCGCCAGCAGCGAACGGAACAGGGAAGATACGCAGTATTTT
CASSERNREDTQYF
>.|TRBV14|TRBJ2-5|.
TGTGCCAGCAGCCAAGATCATCGGACTGGGGAGACCCAGTACTTC
CASSQDHRTGETQYF
>.|TRBV4-1|TRBJ1-6|few
TGCGCCAGCAGCCGAGGACCGAATCGGCCCCTCCACTTT
CASSRGPNRPLHF
>TRBD1|TRBV2|TRBJ1-2|.
TGTGCCAGCAGTGAACAGGGGGTTTTAAGAGGCTACACCTTC
CASSEQGVLRGYTF
>.|TRBV5-1|TRBJ2-1|.
TGCGCCAGCAGCCCCGGGCGACAGTTCACCAAGGAGCAGTTCTTC
CASSPGRQFTKEQFF
>TRBD2|TRBV15|TRBJ2-1|few
TGTGCCACCAGCGGGGTTAGGGCTAGCGGGATAGTTGAGCAGTTCTTC
CATSGVRASGIVEQFF
>.|TRBV13|TRBJ2-3|.
TGTGCCAGCAGCCAACAGTCAGATACGCAGTATTTT
CASSQQSDTQYF
>.|TRBV6-1|TRBJ2-3|few
TGTGCCAGCAGTTACAGCGGTTCAAGGGATACGCAGTATTTT
CASSYSGSRDTQYF
>.|TRBV5-1|TRBJ2-5|many
TGCGCCAGCAGCCCGGGGACGGCCTATCAAGAGACCCAGTACTTC
CASSPGTAYQETQYF
>.|TRBV5-1|TRBJ2-5|.
TGCGCCAGCATTCGGTCCCCAGCGTACCAAGAGACCCAGTACTTC
CASIRSPAYQETQYF
>.|TRBV6-1|TRBJ2-1|.
TGTGCCAGCAAGCGGGACAACTCCTACAATGAGCAGTTCTTC
CASKRDNSYNEQFF
>TRBD1|TRBV4-1|TRBJ1-4|many
TGCGCCAGCAGCCAAGATCGGACAGGGTGGTTAGAAAAACTGTTTTTT
CASSQDRTGWLEKLFF
>.|TRBV29-1|TRBJ1-2|few
TGCAGCGTTACTGAAGGTTTTTATGGCTACACCTTC
CSVTEGFYGYTF
>TRBD2|TRBV3-1|TRBJ2-1|few
TGTGCCAGCAGCCAAGAGAGGACTAGGAATGAGCAGTTCTTC
CASSQERTRNEQFF
>TRBD1|TRBV15|TRBJ1-1|.
TGTGCCACCAGCAGGGGGGGCGGACAGGGCCGGACTGAAGCTTTCTTT
CATSRGGGQGRTEAFF
>.|TRBV10-2|TRBJ2-3|few
TGCGCCAGCAGTGACCTACGGGACAAGCCCACAGATACGCAGTATTTT
CASSDLRDKPTDTQYF
>.|TRBV7-9|TRBJ1-4|.
TGTGCCAGCAGTGGATTGGGGATACTAACTAATGAAAAACTGTTTTTT
CASSGLGILTNEKLFF
>.|TRBV28|TRBJ2-1|.
TGTGCCAGCAGTGCAGGGGGGGGGGACTCCTACAATGAGCAGTTCTTC
CASSAGGGDSYNEQFF
>.|TRBV5-1|TRBJ1-1|many
TGCGCCAGCAGCTTGACAGGAATGAACACTGAAGCTTTCTTT
CASSLTGMNTEAFF
>.|TRBV6-4|TRBJ1-1|many
TGTGCCAGCAGTGTCGGGGAAAACACTGAAGCTTTCTTT
CASSVGENTEAFF